The 10 T cell receptor beta chains below come from one sample, sequenced in a study of STAT3 mutations in large granular lymphocyte leukemia. The antigens these receptors bind are not known. Study-level results: Every T-cell large granular lymphocyte leukemia patient had at least one immunodominant TCR beta clonotype.

Clones were sequenced by immunoSEQ multiplex PCR, and TCRdb holds only the in-frame ones, with some missing. The table lists 25,000 to 40,000 clones, more than 75% of them singletons. The sample taken for sequencing was peripheral blood mononuclear cells. The source of these receptors is a man aged 60 to 75 with T-cell large granular lymphocyte leukemia. Some clones in this sample may be carry-over from other donors' samples.

The V and J genes are TRBV4-1 and TRBJ2-5, with D perhaps TRBD1 (6 bases). Trimming left V 1 base short and J 4 bases short, with 7 bases between. CDR1 and CDR2 from the germline V gene are MGHRA and YSYEKL. The CDR3 is 13 amino acids. The CDR3 sequence is CASSQVRGETQYF. The CDR3 bases are TGCGCCAGCAGCCAAGTCAGGGGAGAGACCCAGTACTTC.

The chain carries TRBV7-2 and TRBJ2-3; D ambiguous. CDR3 length equals 12 residues. Looked up from germline, CDR1 is SGHTA and CDR2 is FQGNSA. V gave up 6 bases and J gave up 3 bases, with 7 bases separating them. The CDR3 spells CASSFRTDTQYF. The CDR3 DNA reads TGTGCCAGCAGTTTTAGGACAGATACGCAGTATTTT.

This clone occurred once. The chain joins TRBV6-5 to TRBJ1-1; the D is unclear. The ends were cut back, 4 bases at V and 2 bases at J, with 2 bases in the middle. The CDR3 loop spans 11 amino acids. Germline assignment: CDR1 MNHEY and CDR2 SVGAGI. CDR3 bases: TGTGCCAGCAGTTCCAACACTGAAGCTTTCTTT. It specifies CASSSNTEAFF.

The genes are TRBV2 and TRBJ2-1; TRBD1 agrees at 8 bases. CDR3 size: 15 residues. Germline values: CDR1 SNHLY, CDR2 FYNNEI. The V segment lost 7 bases and the J segment 1 base; nucleotides outside the gene matches: 6. DNA for the CDR3: TGTGCCAGCAAGCTCCAGGGGGCATCCTACAATGAGCAGTTCTTC. It is translated as CASKLQGASYNEQFF.

This sequence joins TRBV6-1 and TRBJ2-1, with D tentatively TRBD2 (5 bases). The germline V and J ends were trimmed by 7 bases and 11 bases, with 12 bases remaining between them. Per germline, CDR1 MNHNS and CDR2 SASEGT. This CDR3 is 11 amino acids long. CDR3 in amino acids: CASNGLPKQFF. The CDR3 DNA follows: TGTGCCAGCAATGGACTTCCCAAGCAGTTCTTC.

The chain combines TRBV30 with TRBJ2-5; a weak D match, TRBD2 (5 bases). The CDR3 has 14 residues. Germline V gene data show CDR1 as GTSNPN and CDR2 as SVGIG (reference sequence). The germline V and J ends were trimmed by 2 bases and 2 bases, with 12 bases remaining between them. This CDR3 reads CAWSNRRLQETQYF. The CDR3 DNA follows: TGTGCCTGGAGTAATAGGAGGCTTCAAGAGACCCAGTACTTC.

This chain links TRBV27 with TRBJ1-1; tentative D call: TRBD1 (5 bases). The CDR3 is made up of 15 amino acids. The V gene lost 4 bases and the J gene lost 0 bases, with 12 bases spanning the gap. Per germline, CDR1 MNHEY and CDR2 SMNVEV (reference sequence). The CDR3 protein is CASSWGSLMNTEAFF. The DNA of the CDR3 is TGTGCCAGCAGTTGGGGGTCCTTAATGAACACTGAAGCTTTCTTT.

The gene calls are TRBV9 and TRBJ1-2; D gene unclear. The CDR3 runs 15 residues. Germline V gene sequence: CDR1 SGDLS, CDR2 YYNGEE. Trimming shortened V by 5 bases and J by 0 bases, and 14 bases separated the two germline ends. The CDR3 loop is CASRSLRATNYGYTF. CDR3 DNA sequence: TGTGCCAGCAGGTCTCTGAGGGCTACTAACTATGGCTACACCTTC.

The J gene is TRBJ1-6, the V gene TRBV10-3, with D possibly TRBD1 on 6 matching bases. V shed 7 bases and J shed 5 bases, with 12 bases lying between them. The CDR3 length is 14 residues. Germline V gene sequence: CDR1 ENHRY, CDR2 SYGVKD. The CDR3 sequence: CAITAGGNNSPLHF. The CDR3 bases are TGTGCCATCACGGCGGGGGGCAATAATTCACCCCTCCACTTT.

The chain recombines TRBV5-6 with TRBJ2-1, with D perhaps TRBD2 (6 bases). The germline V and J ends were trimmed by 9 bases and 0 bases, with 13 bases remaining between them. This CDR3 region has 14 residues. Germline V gene sequence: CDR1 SGHDT, CDR2 YYEEEE. CDR3 in DNA: TGTGCCACCCGGGACTGGAGCTCCTACAATGAGCAGTTCTTC. Amino acids: CATRDWSSYNEQFF. The complete variable domain, with remaining parts taken from reference TRBV5-6 and TRBJ2-1, reads DAGVTQSPTHLIKTRGQQVTLRCSPKSGHDTVSWYQQALGQGPQFIFQYYEEEERQRGNFPDRFSGHQFPNYSSELNVNALLLGDSALYLCATRDWSSYNEQFFGPGTRLTVL.